These 16 T cell receptor beta chains share one sample of origin, sequenced in a study of long-term antiretroviral therapy in people with HIV (dated by TCRdb to 2021 to 2024). The immunoSEQ hsTCRB v3.0 assay was used at survey level resolution for TRB variable region sequencing. The table comes from immuneACCESS by way of TCRdb, which keeps in-frame sequences with V and J called. Part of the clones is missing from these tables; in studies checked, under half for an unresolved V gene and the rest for unknown reasons. The sample table shows about 30,000 clones, and 90% to 95% are seen once. The top ten clones comprise 2.7% of the sample. The sample consisted of unsorted PBMCs, taken about 7.4 years after starting antiretroviral therapy. Every receptor here comes from a man aged 45-65 years with HIV.

The chain employs TRBV27 and TRBJ2-7; D possibly corresponds to TRBD1 (6 bases). CDR1 is MNHEY and CDR2 is SMNVEV in the germline V gene (reference sequence). CDR3 length: 13 amino acids. Deletions cut 6 bases from V and 0 bases from J, with 9 bases between. The CDR3 protein is CASRDRNSYEQYF. The CDR3 region has the DNA TGTGCCAGCAGGGACAGAAACTCCTACGAGCAGTACTTC.

V usage is TRBV6-1 and J usage is TRBJ2-3; 15 nucleotides agree with TRBD2. This CDR3 is built from 19 residues. CDR1 MNHNS and CDR2 SASEGT come from the germline V gene. V was clipped by 3 bases and J by 4 bases; unmatched bases: 11. The CDR3 DNA reads TGTGCCAGCAGTGAGCCCTCAGGGACTAGCGGGGGGTGGGCAGATACGCAGTATTTT. It encodes CASSEPSGTSGGWADTQYF.

CDR3 DNA: TGCAGCGTTAGGCCCCAACCCTACGAGCAGTACTTC. This translates into CSVRPQPYEQYF. The chain uses TRBV29-1 and TRBJ2-7, with D hard to call. Trimming pared 5 bases from V and 2 bases from J, leaving 10 bases between. The CDR3 runs 12 residues. Germline loops: CDR1 SQVTM, CDR2 ANQGSEA.

J is TRBJ2-7 and V is TRBV27, with D possibly matching TRBD2 (5 bases). The CDR3 contains 15 residues. The V end was cut by 5 bases, the J end by 2 bases, with 16 bases between. The germline V gene encodes CDR1 MNHEY and CDR2 SMNVEV (reference sequence). CDR3 nucleotide sequence: TGTGCCAGCAGTAGACGCGCGGCCGGGACCTACGAGCAGTACTTC. This gives the protein CASSRRAAGTYEQYF.

This chain uses TRBV7-8 with TRBJ2-7, with D tentatively TRBD1 or TRBD2 (5 bases each). The germline V gene has CDR1 SGHVS and CDR2 FQNEAQ. This CDR3 has 14 amino acids. V was cut by 2 bases and J by 3 bases, with 11 bases left in between. Here the CDR3 reads CASSLTGTDYEQYF. CDR3 coding DNA: TGTGCCAGCAGCTTAACTGGGACCGACTACGAGCAGTACTTC.

The chain has TRBV1 and TRBJ1-5; TRBD1, the table's D call, was not compared with the DNA. TRBV1 is flagged as a pseudogene. This CDR3 is 15 amino acids long. The DNA of the CDR3 is TGCACCAGCAGCCGCGGACAGGGGTTTAGTCAGCCCCAGCATTTT. Protein product: CTSSRGQGFSQPQHF.

The gene calls are TRBV30 and TRBJ1-3; D is perhaps TRBD1 (5 bases). This CDR3 is 16 amino acids long. CDR1 is GTSNPN, CDR2 SVGIG, per germline (reference sequence). Trimming stripped 0 bases from V and 2 bases from J, with 14 bases between. The CDR3 loop reads CAWSVLGQGAGNTIYF. CDR3 coding DNA: TGTGCCTGGAGTGTACTCGGGCAGGGAGCTGGAAACACCATATATTTT. The complete variable domain, with remaining parts taken from reference TRBV30 and TRBJ1-3, reads SQTIHQWPATLVQPVGSPLSLECTVEGTSNPNLYWYRQAAGRGLQLLFYSVGIGQISSEVPQNLSASRPQDRQFILSSKKLLLSDSGFYLCAWSVLGQGAGNTIYFGEGSWLTVV.

The chain recombines TRBV27 with TRBJ1-2, with 9 bases fitting TRBD1. With V trimmed by 5 bases and J by 5 bases, 9 bases remained unmatched. The CDR3 is 15 amino acids. Germline values: CDR1 MNHEY, CDR2 SMNVEV (reference sequence). The CDR3 region is CASSPGTGRSYGYTF. The CDR3 coding sequence is TGTGCCAGCAGTCCCGGGACAGGGAGGTCTTATGGCTACACCTTC.

The V and J genes are TRBV6-5 and TRBJ1-1; D remains unclear. Trimming removed 11 bases at V and 8 bases at J, with 12 bases between. Germline-derived CDR1 and CDR2 are MNHEY and SVGAGI. The CDR3 has 10 residues. In DNA, the CDR3 is TGTGCCGGCCTGGGTGCCGAAGCTTTCTTT. It yields the protein CAGLGAEAFF.

The chain couples TRBV10-1 to TRBJ2-7; D may be TRBD2 (5 bases). CDR1 and CDR2 from the germline V gene are WNHNN and SYGVQD (reference sequence). Trimming took 2 bases from V and 1 from J, leaving 9 bases between them. The CDR3 consists of 14 residues. The CDR3 DNA reads TGCGCCAGCAGTGAGGGACTGGGTTCCTACGAGCAGTACTTC. This encodes CASSEGLGSYEQYF.

This clone has a single count. The V and J genes are TRBV6-5 and TRBJ2-5, with 9 positions matching TRBD1. Germline V gene data show CDR1 as MNHEY and CDR2 as SVGAGI. The CDR3 loop spans 14 amino acids. Losses at the gene ends were 6 bases for V and 4 bases for J; bases not matched to a gene: 6. The CDR3, as DNA: TGTGCCAGCAGCATGGGACAGGGTAGAGAGACCCAGTACTTC. Its protein product is CASSMGQGRETQYF.

This chain connects TRBV20-1 to TRBJ2-3; no firm D call. Germline CDR1 and CDR2: DFQATT and SNEGSKA (reference sequence). CDR3 length: 10 residues. The V and J ends lost 5 bases and 2 bases respectively, with 2 bases between them. The CDR3: CSAHTDTQYF. The CDR3 bases are TGCAGTGCTCACACAGATACGCAGTATTTT.

This rearrangement joins TRBV6-5 to TRBJ1-6; TRBD1 matches at 11 bases. Trimming removed 2 bases from V and 11 bases from J; junction bases left unmatched: 5. The CDR3 loop spans 15 amino acids. The germline V gene encodes CDR1 MNHEY and CDR2 SVGAGI. CDR3 amino acids: CASSYEGTGGTPLHF. The CDR3, as DNA: TGTGCCAGCAGTTACGAGGGGACAGGGGGGACACCCCTCCACTTT.

This clone was seen a single time. The genes are TRBV5-1 and TRBJ1-6; D is unclear. Per germline, CDR1 SGHRS and CDR2 YFSETQ. Trimming left V 0 bases short and J 4 bases short, with 5 bases between. The CDR3 has 14 amino acids. CDR3 nucleotide sequence: TGCGCCAGCAGCTTGGAGGGATATAATTCACCCCTCCACTTT. Its translation is CASSLEGYNSPLHF. The variable domain in full, with the rest retrieved from reference TRBV5-1 and TRBJ1-6, is KAGVTQTPRYLIKTRGQQVTLSCSPISGHRSVSWYQQTPGQGLQFLFEYFSETQRNKGNFPGRFSGRQFSNSRSEMNVSTLELGDSALYLCASSLEGYNSPLHFGNGTRLTVT.

The chain combines TRBV19 with TRBJ1-5, with D possibly TRBD1 on 5 matching bases. The CDR3 runs 15 residues. Germline assignment: CDR1 LNHDA and CDR2 SQIVND (reference sequence). The ends were cut back, 3 bases at V and 0 bases at J, with 9 bases in the middle. CDR3 sequence reads: CASSIGTNSNQPQHF. CDR3 in DNA: TGTGCCAGTAGTATTGGGACGAATAGCAATCAGCCCCAGCATTTT. Full variable domain (outside the CDR3, taken from reference TRBV19 and TRBJ1-5): DGGITQSPKYLFRKEGQNVTLSCEQNLNHDAMYWYRQDPGQGLRLIYYSQIVNDFQKGDIAEGYSVSREKKESFPLTVTSAQKNPTAFYLCASSIGTNSNQPQHFGDGTRLSIL.

J is TRBJ2-1 and V is TRBV2; D gene unclear. The CDR3 length is 12 residues. The germline V gene has CDR1 SNHLY and CDR2 FYNNEI. V shed 8 bases and J shed 5 bases, with 10 bases lying between them. CDR3 amino acids: CASAKGNNEQFF. The CDR3 DNA is TGTGCCAGCGCTAAGGGTAACAATGAGCAGTTCTTC.